Listed below are T cell receptor beta chains from one sample, sequenced in a study of CD8+ T cells in alopecia areata. Assay used: immunoSEQ multiplex PCR; TCRdb lists only in-frame clones, some missing. The sample has about 210,000 clones, 64% seen once; the top ten hold about 4%. The material was CD4+ T cells sorted from blood, obtained at week 4, from a patient treated with tofacitinib. All receptors come from a human donor with alopecia areata. Both conserved end residues are trimmed from each CDR3.

j_gene | v_gene | CDR3aa
TRBJ1-5 | TRBV2 | ASRQGADQPQH
TRBJ1-5 | TRBV30 | AWGQGDQPQH
TRBJ2-3 | TRBV5-6 | ASSLPAGTTDTQY
TRBJ2-2 | TRBV19 | ASSISGNTGELF
TRBJ1-1 | TRBV11-2 | ASSQQGATEAF
TRBJ1-1 | TRBV6-5 | ASSWDRGITEAF
TRBJ1-2 | TRBV23-1 | ASLSAVNDYGYT
TRBJ2-7 | TRBV9 | ASSATSSYEQY
TRBJ1-6 | TRBV5-8 | ASSPGGTGVRNSPLH
TRBJ1-5 | TRBV30 | AWSAGQNNQPQH
TRBJ2-7 | TRBV4-3 | ASSQEVRSQVPYEQY
TRBJ2-2 | TRBV4-1 | ASSQDDRTGGARTGELF
TRBJ1-5 | TRBV2 | ASSEGEGGQPQH
TRBJ1-6 | TRBV15 | ATSRGSGSSYNSPLH
TRBJ1-2 | TRBV4-3 | ASSQDQGAVGYT
TRBJ1-1 | TRBV18 | ASSWGRNTEAF
TRBJ1-1 | TRBV9 | ASSVGGYTEAF